These 28 T cell receptor beta chains share one sample of origin, sequenced in a study of early T cells in non-severe SARS-CoV-2 infection. From the 5' RACE reads, TCRdb called clonotypes with MiXCR, one entry per CDR3 protein. The table records some 71,000 distinct CDR3 sequences, 10% to 15% of them present only once. Sequenced sample: whole blood. The source of these receptors is an adult who was a healthcare worker with PCR-confirmed SARS-CoV-2 infection or an uninfected control (not recorded which).

This rearrangement joins TRBV18 to TRBJ2-3, with TRBD1 matching over 8 bases. V was pared by 6 bases and J by 5 bases, with 16 bases of the junction left unmatched. The CDR3 sequence is 17 residues long. Germline lookup yields CDR1 KGHSH and CDR2 LQKENI. CDR3 amino acids: CASSNRRAGGVGDTQYF. CDR3 nucleotides: TGTGCCAGCTCGAACAGGAGGGCAGGGGGCGTAGGAGATACGCAGTATTTT.

In this sample, this clonotype turned up many times. This chain connects TRBV6-2 or TRBV6-3 to TRBJ2-6; TRBD2 agrees at 10 bases. Trimming at V came to 4 bases and at J to 2 bases, leaving 14 bases not matched to a gene. CDR3 length: 20 amino acids. The germline CDR1 and CDR2 sequences are MNHEY and SVGEGT. Here the CDR3 reads CASSFRLLAGASPGANVLTF. As DNA, the CDR3 is TGTGCCAGCAGTTTCCGTCTTCTAGCGGGAGCGTCTCCTGGGGCCAACGTCCTGACTTTC.

The V call is TRBV6-1, the J call TRBJ2-7, with D tentatively TRBD1 or TRBD2 (5 bases each). V gave up 5 bases and J gave up 1 base, with 12 bases separating them. The V gene's germline CDR1 is MNHNS and CDR2 SASEGT. The CDR3 consists of 14 residues. The CDR3 is CASSNRDVSYEQYF. The CDR3 nucleotides read TGTGCCAGCAGTAACCGGGACGTTTCCTACGAGCAGTACTTC.

V is TRBV19 and J is TRBJ1-2, with 10 bases identical to TRBD1. Germline V CDR1 and CDR2: LNHDA, SQIVND (reference sequence). The CDR3 is 15 amino acids. V trimming: 4 bases; J trimming: 8 bases; junction bases outside the gene matches: 10. The CDR3 bases are TGTGCCAGTAGTAAGCATCCCGGGACAGGGGACGGCTACACCTTC. This encodes CASSKHPGTGDGYTF.

In this sample, this clonotype turned up a few times. This sequence joins TRBV6-5 and TRBJ2-7, with 8 bases matching TRBD1. The germline CDR1 and CDR2 sequences are MNHEY and SVGAGI. Unmatched junction bases numbered 7, after V lost 6 bases and J lost 3 bases. This CDR3 has 14 residues. The CDR3, as DNA: TGTGCCAGCAGCGCTCCGGGACAGGTCTACGAGCAGTACTTC. Its translation is CASSAPGQVYEQYF.

The rearrangement links TRBV7-9 to TRBJ2-3; D perhaps matches TRBD1 (5 bases). Germline CDR1 reads SEHNR; CDR2 reads FQNEAQ (reference sequence). The V and J ends lost 7 bases and 0 bases respectively, with 14 bases between them. CDR3 length: 15 amino acids. The CDR3 protein is CASTADTTSTDTQYF. The CDR3 region has the DNA TGTGCCAGCACCGCGGACACTACTAGCACAGATACGCAGTATTTT.

This clonotype has more than one count but fewer than ten. The V gene is TRBV6-2 or TRBV6-3, the J gene TRBJ2-1, with D perhaps being TRBD1 or TRBD2 (6 bases each). The CDR3 covers 15 residues. The V end was cut by 8 bases, the J end by 1 base, with 15 bases between. CDR1 and CDR2 from the germline V gene are MNHEY and SVGEGT. The CDR3 protein is CASADPGASYNEQFF. The DNA of the CDR3 is TGTGCCAGCGCTGACCCGGGGGCATCCTACAATGAGCAGTTCTTC.

This clonotype has more than one count but fewer than ten. The genes are TRBV19 and TRBJ2-7, with 8 bases matching TRBD2. V was clipped by 3 bases and J by 1 base; unmatched bases: 8. CDR1 LNHDA and CDR2 SQIVND come from the germline V gene (reference sequence). CDR3 length equals 16 residues. The CDR3 region has the DNA TGTGCCAGTAGTATGCCGGCGGGGGGTAAGTCCTACGAGCAGTACTTC. Its translation is CASSMPAGGKSYEQYF.

The sample holds a few counts of this clonotype. The V gene is TRBV12-3 or TRBV12-4, the J gene TRBJ2-7; either TRBD1 or TRBD2 may supply D (6 bases each). CDR3 size: 13 residues. V shed 1 base and J shed 6 bases, with 10 bases lying between them. The CDR3 is CASSLGGAGEQYF. CDR3 DNA sequence: TGTGCCAGCAGTTTAGGGGGGGCCGGCGAGCAGTACTTC.

This clonotype appeared many times. This chain links TRBV7-2 with TRBJ2-1; 7 bases agree with TRBD1. CDR3 length: 15 residues. Per germline, CDR1 SGHTA and CDR2 FQGNSA. V lost 1 base to trimming and J lost 5 bases; unmatched junction nucleotides: 5. The CDR3 sequence is CASSLGDSVHNEQFF. The CDR3 DNA follows: TGTGCCAGCAGCTTAGGGGACAGTGTACACAATGAGCAGTTCTTC.

Of note for this clonotype: With a much larger clone just one base away, this may be a read error. This chain uses TRBV7-9 with TRBJ2-3; no definite D call. There are 13 residues in the CDR3. V was trimmed by 8 bases and J by 1 base, leaving 10 bases between them. Germline-derived CDR1 and CDR2 are SEHNR and FQNEAQ (reference sequence). This chain's CDR3 is CASATARTDTQYF. The CDR3 nucleotides read TGTGCCAGCGCCACTGCGCGCACAGATACGCAGTATTTT. The full variable domain, rest sourced from reference TRBV7-9 and TRBJ2-3, is DTGVSQNPRHKITKRGQNVTFRCDPISEHNRLYWYRQTLGQGPEFLTYFQNEAQLEKSRLLSDRFSAERPKGSFSTLEIQRTEQGDSAMYLCASATARTDTQYFGPGTRLTVL.

This clonotype showed up many times. The chain employs TRBV10-3 and TRBJ2-1, with 9 positions matching TRBD2. The CDR3 spans 15 residues. CDR1 is ENHRY, CDR2 SYGVKD, per germline. V was clipped by 3 bases and J by 2 bases; unmatched bases: 2. The CDR3 spells CAISDSGGPYNEQFF. In DNA form, the CDR3 reads TGTGCCATCAGTGATAGCGGGGGCCCCTACAATGAGCAGTTCTTC.

The chain uses TRBV29-1 and TRBJ2-1; 7 positions match TRBD2. Germline-derived CDR1 and CDR2 are SQVTM and ANQGSEA. After removal of 6 bases from V and 10 bases from J, the junction contained 12 bases not matched to a gene. The length of the CDR3 is 13 residues. The chain's CDR3 is CSVETGTIGEQFF. The CDR3 DNA reads as TGCAGCGTGGAAACCGGGACTATTGGCGAGCAGTTCTTC.

The chain has TRBV10-3 and TRBJ2-4; 7 bases are a match to TRBD1. The germline V gene encodes CDR1 ENHRY and CDR2 SYGVKD. V lost 3 bases, J lost 11 bases, and 1 base stayed unmatched. This CDR3 region has 11 residues. The DNA for the CDR3 is TGTGCCATCAGTGAACAGGGGTTTCAGTACTTC. Amino acid sequence: CAISEQGFQYF.

This clonotype was recorded at least ten times. CDR3 nucleotides: TGTGCCAGCAGCTTAGGAGGGACAGACTCCTACGAGCAGTACTTC. Translation: CASSLGGTDSYEQYF. The J gene is TRBJ2-7, the V gene TRBV7-3, with TRBD1 as a possible D gene (7 bases). With 2 bases removed from V and 0 bases from J, the gap between germline ends came to 11 bases. The CDR3 extends over 15 amino acids. Germline loops: CDR1 SGHTA, CDR2 FQGTGA.

This chain connects TRBV5-5 to TRBJ2-1; 8 nucleotides line up with TRBD1. The germline V gene encodes CDR1 SGHKS and CDR2 YYEKEE (reference sequence). The CDR3 extends over 15 amino acids. Trimming cost V 0 bases and J 6 bases; bases outside gene matches: 5. CDR3 bases: TGTGCCAGCAGCTTGGAGACAGGGGTACGCAATGAGCAGTTCTTC. Translated, it gives CASSLETGVRNEQFF. Full variable domain (rest looked up from reference TRBV5-5 and TRBJ2-1): DAGVTQSPTHLIKTRGQQVTLRCSPISGHKSVSWYQQVLGQGPQFIFQYYEKEERGRGNFPDRFSARQFPNYSSELNVNALLLGDSALYLCASSLETGVRNEQFFGPGTRLTVL.

This clonotype has only a few counts. This chain joins TRBV29-1 and TRBJ1-1, with D possibly TRBD1 on 5 matching bases. Germline lookup yields CDR1 SQVTM and CDR2 ANQGSEA. The V end lost 7 bases, the J end lost 5 bases, and 17 bases lay between the germline ends. The CDR3 covers 13 residues. In nucleotides, the CDR3 is TGCAGCGGAGTAACTGAACGGGGGACTGAAGCTTTCTTT. Translating it yields CSGVTERGTEAFF.

This clonotype was seen at least ten times. V gene TRBV21-1 combines with J gene TRBJ2-1; TRBD1 is the table's D call, not checked against the DNA. TRBV21-1 counts as a pseudogene. The CDR3 is made up of 16 amino acids. This chain's CDR3 is CASSSPRSARGFAQFF. The DNA of the CDR3 is TGTGCCAGCAGCAGTCCCCGGTCCGCCCGCGGTTTTGCGCAGTTCTTC.

The chain couples TRBV5-1 to TRBJ2-1; TRBD1 matches at 10 bases. Trimming removed 0 bases from V and 5 bases from J; junction bases left unmatched: 2. Germline V lookup: CDR1 SGHRS, CDR2 YFSETQ. The CDR3 is 15 amino acids. The CDR3 nucleotides read TGCGCCAGCAGCTTGGGAGGGACAGGGGACAATGAGCAGTTCTTC. It encodes CASSLGGTGDNEQFF. Looking up the rest from reference TRBV5-1 and TRBJ2-1 gives the full variable domain: KAGVTQTPRYLIKTRGQQVTLSCSPISGHRSVSWYQQTPGQGLQFLFEYFSETQRNKGNFPGRFSGRQFSNSRSEMNVSTLELGDSALYLCASSLGGTGDNEQFFGPGTRLTVL.

The CDR3 here is CASSLAGRGARQETQYF. CDR3 in DNA: TGCGCCAGCAGCTTGGCCGGTAGGGGGGCGAGGCAAGAGACCCAGTACTTC. This sequence joins TRBV5-1 and TRBJ2-5; D may be TRBD1 or TRBD2 (6 bases each). Trimming removed 0 bases from V and 2 bases from J, with 17 bases in between. CDR1 and CDR2 from the germline V gene are SGHRS and YFSETQ. This CDR3 is 17 amino acids long.

Ten or more counts support this clonotype. This sequence joins TRBV14 and TRBJ2-7; D not resolved. Germline values: CDR1 SGHDN, CDR2 FVKESK. The CDR3 spans 13 residues. The germline V and J ends were trimmed by 1 base and 5 bases, with 9 bases remaining between them. The CDR3 spells CASSQAGYHEQYF. Here the CDR3 DNA reads TGTGCCAGCAGCCAAGCTGGGTACCACGAGCAGTACTTC.

This chain connects TRBV29-1 to TRBJ1-1; no definite D call. Germline-derived CDR1 and CDR2 are SQVTM and ANQGSEA. V was clipped by 6 bases and J by 5 bases, with 16 bases between them. The CDR3 runs to 13 residues. CDR3 sequence: CSVNHGVETEAFF. As DNA, the CDR3 is TGCAGCGTCAACCACGGGGTGGAAACTGAAGCTTTCTTT.

This clonotype was seen ten or more times. V gene TRBV6-4 combines with J gene TRBJ2-3; no firm D call. CDR3 length equals 14 residues. Germline values: CDR1 MRHNA, CDR2 SNTAGT. The V end lost 3 bases, the J end lost 3 bases, and 10 bases lay between the germline ends. As DNA, the CDR3 is TGTGCCAGCAGTGAAATGGCGGAAACAGATACGCAGTATTTT. It encodes CASSEMAETDTQYF.

This clonotype was observed many times. The rearrangement uses TRBV7-8 and TRBJ2-5; TRBD1 might be the D (5 bases). V dropped 5 bases and J dropped 5 bases, with 12 bases sitting between them. CDR1 SGHVS and CDR2 FQNEAQ come from the germline V gene. The CDR3 totals 13 residues. Here the CDR3 reads CASSAQGWETQYF. The CDR3 DNA reads TGTGCCAGCAGCGCCCAGGGTTGGGAGACCCAGTACTTC.

The chain links TRBV20-1 to TRBJ2-4, with D hard to call. The length of the CDR3 is 15 residues. V was clipped by 0 bases and J by 1 base, with 10 bases between them. Germline V gives CDR1 DFQATT, CDR2 SNEGSKA (reference sequence). This CDR3 is CSARDLVGAKNIQYF. CDR3 nucleotide sequence: TGCAGTGCTAGAGATTTAGTAGGCGCCAAAAACATTCAGTACTTC.

This clonotype was seen at least ten times. The gene calls are TRBV30 and TRBJ1-1; D is unresolved. The V gene lost 6 bases and the J gene lost 5 bases, with 13 bases spanning the gap. This CDR3 comprises 12 residues. CDR1 and CDR2 from the germline V gene are GTSNPN and SVGIG (reference sequence). In DNA form, the CDR3 reads TGTGCCTGTATCCCTGGTGGGACTGAAGCTTTCTTT. Its translation: CACIPGGTEAFF.

The J gene is TRBJ2-1, the V gene TRBV6-2 or TRBV6-3, with 9 positions matching TRBD1. The CDR3 is 13 residues long. The V and J ends lost 6 bases and 7 bases, in that order; junction bases with no gene match: 4. Germline CDR1 reads MNHEY; CDR2 reads SVGEGT. CDR3 DNA sequence: TGTGCCAGCAGGAGGACAGGGGAGAATGAGCAGTTCTTC. As protein: CASRRTGENEQFF.

There are many counts of this clonotype. V is TRBV3-1 and J is TRBJ2-1, with D perhaps assigned TRBD1 or TRBD2 (5 bases each). V was trimmed by 3 bases and J by 14 bases, leaving 11 bases between them. The length of the CDR3 is 11 residues. The germline V gene encodes CDR1 LGHDT and CDR2 YNNKEL (reference sequence). CDR3 sequence reads: CASSQGPWEFF. CDR3 DNA: TGTGCCAGCAGCCAGGGACCTTGGGAGTTCTTC.